A single T cell receptor (beta chain) is shown here with its context. What it recognizes is unknown. Quantitative molecular-barcoded 5'-RACE generated the TCR beta libraries. TCRdb re-derived calls from the 5' RACE reads in MiXCR, one entry per CDR3 protein. Among some 300,000 distinct CDR3 sequences listed, under 25% were seen once. The sample belongs to a study of CD8 T cells in ankylosing spondylitis. Points from the study as a whole: Earlier reports found some motif variants in synovial fluid and blood in reactive arthritis. Typical of ankylosing spondylitis blood, it appeared, was a TCR beta motif of 7 or 8 highly homologous variants. Matched ankylosing spondylitis synovial fluid reportedly contained a significantly enriched population of disease-linked clones.

The sample was blood, either unsorted or a sorted T cell fraction (not recorded which). The sequence came from a female donor with ankylosing spondylitis or in good health (not recorded which).

This CDR3 is CASSRKFTSGNTGELFF. Written as DNA, the CDR3 is TGTGCCAGCAGCCGTAAATTCACTAGCGGAAACACCGGGGAGCTGTTTTTT. The rearrangement links TRBV12-3 or TRBV12-4 to TRBJ2-2, with TRBD2 matching 8 bases. After removal of 6 bases from V and 2 bases from J, the junction contained 11 bases not matched to a gene. The CDR3 extends over 17 amino acids.